This TCR beta chain derives from a study of cytomegalovirus exposure and HLA in healthy donors. This clone was counted only a few times. PCR was performed using 60 Vbeta and 13 Jbeta primers. The assay was immunoSEQ multiplex PCR, and TCRdb's table has in-frame clones only and misses some. In the table there are 90,000 to 150,000 clones, roughly 63% of which are singletons. Trimming cost V 5 bases and J 3 bases, with 6 bases left between them. The CDR3 covers 11 residues. Germline assignment: CDR1 SGHNT and CDR2 YYREEE (reference sequence). J is TRBJ2-7 and V is TRBV5-4; tentative D call: TRBD2 (6 bases). This clonotype was sampled from a man aged 35 to 55 in good health and CMV-seropositive. The sequenced material came from PBMCs. CDR3 in amino acids: CASREGYEQYF. CDR3 sequence (DNA): TGTGCCAGCAGGGAGGGCTACGAGCAGTACTTC.